This entry lists 23 T cell receptor beta chains sequenced from one sample in a study of blood T cell repertoires in COVID-19. Clones were sequenced by immunoSEQ multiplex PCR, and TCRdb holds only the in-frame ones, with some missing. The data contain about 110,000 clones, about 83% of them singletons. The material sequenced was peripheral blood. These receptors all come from a woman in her 70s with acute or convalescent COVID-19.

V and J are TRBV29-1 and TRBJ2-1, with TRBD2 as a possible D gene (6 bases). This CDR3 is built from 14 residues. With 7 bases removed from V and 5 bases from J, the gap between germline ends came to 18 bases. Per germline, CDR1 SQVTM and CDR2 ANQGSEA. CDR3: CSASGGSGDNEQFF. Here the CDR3 DNA reads TGCAGCGCTTCCGGGGGTAGCGGTGACAATGAGCAGTTCTTC.

The V and J genes are TRBV10-3 and TRBJ1-6; D might be TRBD1 (6 bases). The CDR3 is 13 amino acids. Germline CDR1 is ENHRY and CDR2 is SYGVKD. The V and J ends lost 7 bases and 7 bases respectively, with 11 bases between them. The CDR3 reads CAITGAGNSPLHF. CDR3 bases: TGTGCCATCACAGGGGCAGGGAATTCACCCCTCCACTTT.

The rearrangement links TRBV12-3 or TRBV12-4 to TRBJ1-5, with D perhaps TRBD1 (6 bases). Trimming removed 5 bases at V and 10 bases at J, with 12 bases between. The CDR3 runs to 12 residues. CDR3 protein: CASSPQGSPQHF. In nucleotides, the CDR3 is TGTGCCAGCAGTCCCCAGGGGAGCCCCCAGCATTTT.

This clone was found a few times. V gene TRBV2 combines with J gene TRBJ2-2; D remains ambiguous. V was shortened by 3 bases and J by 4 bases, with 3 bases between the two germline ends. Germline CDR1 and CDR2: SNHLY and FYNNEI. The CDR3 consists of 12 residues. DNA for the CDR3: TGTGCCAGCAGTGACGTCACCGGGGAGCTGTTTTTT. Translated: CASSDVTGELFF.

This clone appeared a few times. The J gene is TRBJ1-6, the V gene TRBV6-2 or TRBV6-3; no firm D call. This CDR3 is built from 12 residues. The germline V gene encodes CDR1 MNHEY and CDR2 SVGEGT. V lost 5 bases, J lost 13 bases, and 12 bases lay in between. CDR3 nucleotide sequence: TGTGCCAGCAGTACCTCTAAGTTCCCCCTCCACTTT. Translation: CASSTSKFPLHF.

The CDR3 DNA follows: TGCGCCAGCAGCTTGAAAGGGACAGTTCATTTTGGCTACACCTTC. Translated: CASSLKGTVHFGYTF. The V gene is TRBV5-1, the J gene TRBJ1-2; 7 nucleotides match TRBD1. Per the germline V gene, CDR1 is SGHRS and CDR2 is YFSETQ. V lost 1 base to trimming and J lost 7 bases; unmatched junction nucleotides: 10. The CDR3 is 15 amino acids.

This sequence joins TRBV7-3 and TRBJ2-3, with a tentative D call TRBD2 (7 bases). Germline V CDR1 and CDR2: SGHTA, FQGTGA. The CDR3 has 17 amino acids. Trimming took 5 bases from V and 1 from J, leaving 19 bases between them. Here the CDR3 reads CASSPGGGGRGTDTQYF. The CDR3 DNA is TGTGCCAGCAGCCCTGGCGGGGGCGGGCGGGGCACAGATACGCAGTATTTT.

The chain uses TRBV2 and TRBJ1-2; a possible D gene is TRBD1 (6 bases). Trimming pared 2 bases from V and 7 bases from J, leaving 20 bases between. Germline assignment: CDR1 SNHLY and CDR2 FYNNEI. The CDR3 length is 16 residues. The chain's CDR3 is CASSENLSGGLLGYTF. DNA of the CDR3: TGTGCCAGCAGTGAAAACCTGTCCGGGGGGCTTCTTGGCTACACCTTC.

This clone was recorded a few times. The V and J genes are TRBV4-2 and TRBJ1-4, with TRBD1 identical over 9 bases. V shed 0 bases and J 5 bases; nucleotides not matched to a gene: 13. The CDR3 runs 19 residues. Germline loops: CDR1 LGHNA, CDR2 YNFKEQ. The CDR3 region has the DNA TGTGCCAGCAGCCAAGAACAAAACAGGGGGCGACGCCAGAATGAAAAACTGTTTTTT. It yields the protein CASSQEQNRGRRQNEKLFF.

The chain combines TRBV7-2 with TRBJ1-1; D gene unclear. Trimming left V 2 bases short and J 1 base short, with 11 bases between. Germline V CDR1 and CDR2: SGHTA, FQGNSA. The CDR3 loop spans 15 amino acids. The CDR3 loop is CASSLMFTPNTEAFF. In DNA form, the CDR3 reads TGTGCCAGCAGCTTAATGTTCACTCCGAACACTGAAGCTTTCTTT.

V and J are TRBV6-5 and TRBJ2-7; D uncertain. This CDR3 spans 11 amino acids. V shed 8 bases and J shed 7 bases, with 12 bases lying between them. The V gene's germline CDR1 is MNHEY and CDR2 SVGAGI. For the CDR3, the DNA is TGTGCCAGCGGAATTTTCGGGGAGCAGTACTTC. Its translation is CASGIFGEQYF.

This chain joins TRBV7-2 and TRBJ2-1; D ambiguous. Germline V CDR1 and CDR2: SGHTA, FQGNSA. V lost 2 bases and J lost 0, with 11 bases in between. The CDR3 length is 16 residues. The CDR3, as DNA: TGTGCCAGCAGCTTACATGGTGGCAGCTCCTACAATGAGCAGTTCTTC. Amino acids: CASSLHGGSSYNEQFF.

The chain recombines TRBV6-2 or TRBV6-3 with TRBJ2-2, with unresolved D. Germline CDR1 is MNHEY and CDR2 is SVGEGT. Trimming removed 2 bases at V and 0 bases at J, with 10 bases between. This CDR3 comprises 16 residues. The CDR3 reads CASSYPPSANTGELFF. The CDR3 DNA is TGTGCCAGCAGTTACCCCCCCTCGGCGAACACCGGGGAGCTGTTTTTT.

This chain uses TRBV5-1 with TRBJ2-4; D is possibly TRBD2 (5 bases). The germline CDR1 and CDR2 sequences are SGHRS and YFSETQ. The CDR3 sequence is 14 residues long. V dropped 1 base and J dropped 3 bases, with 8 bases sitting between them. The DNA of the CDR3 is TGCGCCAGCAGCTTGACCGGGGACAAAAACATTCAGTACTTC. Translated: CASSLTGDKNIQYF.

The genes are TRBV15 and TRBJ1-4; TRBD1 might be the D (5 bases). CDR1 and CDR2 from the germline V gene are LNHNV and YYDKDF (reference sequence). V was cut by 8 bases and J by 5 bases, with 15 bases left in between. There are 14 residues in the CDR3. The CDR3 DNA is TGTGCCACCGGGTTGACAGACCTCAATGAAAAACTGTTTTTT. Protein: CATGLTDLNEKLFF.

The chain uses TRBV19 and TRBJ2-5, with TRBD1 matching over 7 bases. The CDR3 length is 15 residues. Losses at the gene ends were 5 bases for V and 6 bases for J; bases not matched to a gene: 12. CDR1 is LNHDA and CDR2 is SQIVND in the germline V gene (reference sequence). The CDR3 DNA reads TGTGCCAGTAGTCTAGGGGACAGCGGCGTCAAGACCCAGTACTTC. Amino acids: CASSLGDSGVKTQYF.

The chain has TRBV2 and TRBJ2-4; a weak D match, TRBD2 (5 bases). V gave up 6 bases and J gave up 0 bases, with 18 bases separating them. CDR3 length: 17 amino acids. Germline CDR1 is SNHLY and CDR2 is FYNNEI. The CDR3 DNA sequence: TGTGCCAGCAGAAAAACGCGGGCCGGGCTAGCCAAAAACATTCAGTACTTC. It encodes CASRKTRAGLAKNIQYF. The full variable domain, completed using reference TRBV2 and TRBJ2-4, is EPEVTQTPSHQVTQMGQEVILRCVPISNHLYFYWYRQILGQKVEFLVSFYNNEISEKSEIFDDQFSVERPDGSNFTLKIRSTKLEDSAMYFCASRKTRAGLAKNIQYFGAGTRLSVL.

This chain uses TRBV28 with TRBJ1-5, with D hard to call. CDR3 length: 15 residues. CDR1 and CDR2 (germline): MDHEN, SYDVKM. Trimming stripped 4 bases from V and 6 bases from J, with 16 bases between. This CDR3 is CASSSTEISGQPQHF. Written as DNA, the CDR3 is TGTGCCAGCAGTTCTACAGAAATTAGCGGTCAGCCCCAGCATTTT. Filled out from reference TRBV28 and TRBJ1-5, the complete variable domain reads DVKVTQSSRYLVKRTGEKVFLECVQDMDHENMFWYRQDPGLGLRLIYFSYDVKMKEKGDIPEGYSVSREKKERFSLILESASTNQTSMYLCASSSTEISGQPQHFGDGTRLSIL.

This clone showed up just once. The gene calls are TRBV19 and TRBJ2-7, with 9 nucleotides matching TRBD2. Germline V lookup: CDR1 LNHDA, CDR2 SQIVND (reference sequence). CDR3 length: 16 amino acids. V was pared by 5 bases and J by 2 bases, with 10 bases of the junction left unmatched. CDR3 nucleotide sequence: TGTGCCAGTAGTCCCCAGGCTAGCGGGGCCACCTACGAGCAGTACTTC. Encoded protein: CASSPQASGATYEQYF.

This clone was observed once. This sequence joins TRBV11-2 and TRBJ1-2; 11 bases agree with TRBD1. The length of the CDR3 is 16 residues. V was clipped by 0 bases and J by 4 bases; unmatched bases: 4. CDR1 is SGHAT and CDR2 is FQNNGV in the germline V gene. The CDR3 loop reads CASSLDRDRGVYGYTF. The DNA for the CDR3 is TGTGCCAGCAGCTTAGACCGGGACAGGGGGGTCTATGGCTACACCTTC.

V gene TRBV7-2 combines with J gene TRBJ1-5; TRBD1 matches at 9 bases. The CDR3 is 14 amino acids. From germline, CDR1 is SGHTA and CDR2 FQGNSA. With V trimmed by 5 bases and J by 2 bases, 1 base remained unmatched. CDR3 protein: CASSRDRGNQPQHF. CDR3 sequence (DNA): TGTGCCAGCAGCCGGGACAGGGGCAATCAGCCCCAGCATTTT.

This clone was seen only a few times. The chain carries TRBV19 and TRBJ2-3; a possible D gene is TRBD2 (6 bases). The CDR3 runs to 14 residues. Germline CDR1 and CDR2: LNHDA and SQIVND (reference sequence). V was pared by 5 bases and J by 3 bases, with 12 bases between. The CDR3 sequence is CASSPRRETDTQYF. The CDR3 nucleotides read TGTGCCAGTAGTCCGAGGAGGGAAACAGATACGCAGTATTTT.

This clone has just one count. The J gene is TRBJ1-3, the V gene TRBV19, with TRBD1 matching over 8 bases. In germline, CDR1 is LNHDA, CDR2 SQIVND (reference sequence). The CDR3 has 15 residues. The junction had 5 bases not matched to a gene; V was cut back by 3 bases and J by 4 bases. This chain's CDR3 is CASSMPGQGGNTIYF. Written as DNA, the CDR3 is TGTGCCAGTAGTATGCCTGGACAGGGCGGAAACACCATATATTTT.